This TCR beta chain was sequenced for a study of blood T cells in healthy people across ages. It was with a sample-barcoded 5' primer and a J-beta primer mix that a second PCR of roughly 6 to 12 cycles was run. TCRdb redid the calling of the 5' RACE reads with MiXCR, one entry per CDR3 protein. The top ten clones hold roughly 8% of a sample with roughly 1,700,000 distinct CDR3 sequences, 25% to 30% of them seen once. The CDR3 covers 13 residues. V lost 3 bases, J lost 3 bases, and 9 bases lay in between. Germline V gene lookup returns CDR1 SGHDN and CDR2 FVKESK. Sequences were obtained from blood. This TCR derives from a woman in her 30s in good health. The V call is TRBV14, the J call TRBJ2-7; D is uncertain. The CDR3 sequence: CASSHSLLYEQYF. The CDR3 coding sequence is TGTGCCAGCAGCCATAGTCTCCTCTACGAGCAGTACTTC.